These 31 T cell receptor beta chains originate from one sample sequenced in a study of PD-L1 blockade in urothelial cancer. Time point reported: peripheral blood 6 weeks after treatment start. Measured with immunoSEQ multiplex PCR; TCRdb has only the in-frame clones, and not every one. The data contain some 110,000 clones, around 93% of them singletons. The sequenced sample was PBMCs, obtained around atezolizumab (anti-PD-L1) treatment. These receptor sequences come from a man aged 55 to 69 with urothelial cancer.

The chain carries TRBV30 and TRBJ2-5, with 15 bases aligning to TRBD2. Germline V CDR1 and CDR2: GTSNPN, SVGIG (reference sequence). The CDR3 is 15 amino acids. V lost 1 base and J lost 4; bases outside the gene matches: 1. CDR3 bases: TGTGCCTGGAGTGGGGGACTAGCGGGAGGAGAGACCCAGTACTTC. Amino acids: CAWSGGLAGGETQYF.

The genes are TRBV7-3 and TRBJ2-1; 8 bases align to TRBD1. With 4 bases clipped from V and 1 base from J, the junction kept 6 bases outside the gene matches. Germline V gene sequence: CDR1 SGHTA, CDR2 FQGTGA. The CDR3 consists of 16 residues. In DNA, the CDR3 is TGTGCCAGCAGCTCGGGACAGGCCCTTTCCTACAATGAGCAGTTCTTC. Translated: CASSSGQALSYNEQFF.

CDR3 sequence reads: CASSPVSGANVLTF. CDR3 DNA sequence: TGTGCCAGCAGTCCGGTATCTGGGGCCAACGTCCTGACTTTC. V is TRBV5-4 and J is TRBJ2-6; D gene uncertain. The V gene's germline CDR1 is SGHNT and CDR2 YYREEE (reference sequence). V was clipped by 5 bases and J by 1 base, with 7 bases between them. The length of the CDR3 is 14 residues.

The count of this clone is one. The chain combines TRBV29-1 with TRBJ1-2; TRBD1 might be the D (5 bases). The V end was cut by 2 bases, the J end by 4 bases, with 5 bases between. The CDR3 has 11 amino acids. Germline CDR1 and CDR2: SQVTM and ANQGSEA. The CDR3 reads CSVETGYGYTF. The CDR3 nucleotides read TGCAGCGTTGAAACAGGCTATGGCTACACCTTC.

The rearrangement links TRBV21-1 to TRBJ1-1; TRBD1 reflects the table's D call only, with no check against the DNA. TRBV21-1 is a recognized pseudogene. The CDR3 totals 18 residues. Written as DNA, the CDR3 is TGTGCCAGCAGCACGCAACAACCAGGGGGCGTAACGAACACTGAAGCTTTCTTT. Translated, it gives CASSTQQPGGVTNTEAFF.

The chain combines TRBV2 with TRBJ2-3, with TRBD2 identical over 10 bases. Unmatched junction bases numbered 6, after V lost 6 bases and J lost 6 bases. The CDR3 runs 14 residues. Germline V gives CDR1 SNHLY, CDR2 FYNNEI. CDR3 sequence reads: CASRLAGGGDTQYF. Here the CDR3 DNA reads TGTGCCAGCAGGTTAGCGGGAGGAGGTGATACGCAGTATTTT.

This chain joins TRBV2 and TRBJ1-5, with 9 positions matching TRBD1. Germline CDR1 and CDR2: SNHLY and FYNNEI. Trimming cost V 3 bases and J 6 bases; bases outside gene matches: 6. The CDR3 extends over 15 amino acids. The chain's CDR3 is CASSELNRGRQPQHF. DNA of the CDR3: TGTGCCAGCAGTGAGCTAAACAGGGGGCGTCAGCCCCAGCATTTT.

V is TRBV7-2 and J is TRBJ2-7; a weak D match, TRBD2 (7 bases). Trimming removed 0 bases from V and 6 bases from J, with 12 bases in between. In germline, CDR1 is SGHTA, CDR2 FQGNSA. This CDR3 is built from 14 residues. The DNA for the CDR3 is TGTGCCAGCAGCTTAGCGAGGGGGGGGCGCGAGCAGTACTTC. Its translation is CASSLARGGREQYF.

The chain employs TRBV9 and TRBJ1-4, with a weak D call TRBD1 (6 bases). V was pared by 0 bases and J by 6 bases, with 9 bases between. CDR3 length: 14 amino acids. Germline V gene lookup returns CDR1 SGDLS and CDR2 YYNGEE. CDR3 bases: TGTGCCAGCAGCGTAGGCCCAGGGGATGAAAAACTGTTTTTT. This translates into CASSVGPGDEKLFF.

The chain joins TRBV5-4 to TRBJ1-1; D is unclear. This CDR3 region has 16 residues. CDR1 is SGHNT and CDR2 is YYREEE in the germline V gene (reference sequence). The V and J ends lost 6 bases and 0 bases respectively, with 18 bases between them. CDR3 in amino acids: CASMRTGSGLNTEAFF. CDR3 nucleotide sequence: TGTGCCAGCATGAGGACGGGCAGCGGGCTGAACACTGAAGCTTTCTTT. Full variable domain (missing parts from reference TRBV5-4 and TRBJ1-1): ETGVTQSPTHLIKTRGQQVTLRCSSQSGHNTVSWYQQALGQGPQFIFQYYREEENGRGNFPPRFSGLQFPNYSSELNVNALELDDSALYLCASMRTGSGLNTEAFFGQGTRLTVV.

The chain recombines TRBV28 with TRBJ2-7, with unresolved D. Trimming removed 4 bases from V and 2 bases from J, with 6 bases in between. In germline, CDR1 is MDHEN, CDR2 SYDVKM. The CDR3 sequence is 12 residues long. In nucleotides, the CDR3 is TGTGCCAGCAGTTCTGGCACCTACGAGCAGTACTTC. This gives the protein CASSSGTYEQYF.

The chain employs TRBV5-1 and TRBJ2-3, with D perhaps matching TRBD2 (5 bases). The CDR3 has 15 amino acids. Between the trimmed V and J ends, which lost 1 base and 4 bases, there was a span of 13 bases. Germline assignment: CDR1 SGHRS and CDR2 YFSETQ. CDR3 DNA: TGCGCCAGCAGCTTGATCGGGGATCGCCCAGATACGCAGTATTTT. Translation gives CASSLIGDRPDTQYF.

CDR3 region: CASSQRFQGAGGTDTQYF. In DNA form, the CDR3 reads TGTGCCAGCAGCCAGCGCTTTCAAGGAGCGGGGGGCACAGATACGCAGTATTTT. This chain uses TRBV4-2 with TRBJ2-3; 8 bases line up with TRBD2. The CDR3 length is 18 residues. After removal of 3 bases from V and 1 base from J, the junction contained 12 bases not matched to a gene. Germline CDR1 is LGHNA and CDR2 is YNFKEQ.

The chain is built from TRBV30 and TRBJ2-7; the match to TRBD2 covers 10 bases. With V trimmed by 0 bases and J by 6 bases, 8 bases remained unmatched. This CDR3 has 15 residues. The germline CDR1 and CDR2 sequences are GTSNPN and SVGIG (reference sequence). The CDR3 DNA is TGTGCCTGGAGTGTAGCGGGAGGGAGCGGGGGCGAGCAGTACTTC. This translates into CAWSVAGGSGGEQYF.

V usage is TRBV30 and J usage is TRBJ2-3; 7 bases are a match to TRBD2. The trim removed 0 bases at V and 0 bases at J, leaving 12 bases unmatched. Germline lookup yields CDR1 GTSNPN and CDR2 SVGIG (reference sequence). The CDR3 is 18 amino acids. CDR3 residues: CAWSVRLAGYMSTDTQYF. The CDR3 DNA reads as TGTGCCTGGAGTGTAAGATTAGCGGGCTATATGAGCACAGATACGCAGTATTTT.

The V call is TRBV7-7, the J call TRBJ2-3, with D tentatively TRBD2 (5 bases). Germline V gene sequence: CDR1 SSHAT, CDR2 FNYEAQ (reference sequence). Trimming removed 2 bases at V and 4 bases at J, with 13 bases between. The CDR3 totals 15 residues. CDR3 sequence (DNA): TGTGCCAGCAGCTTAATAGGAACCGGGGCAGATACGCAGTATTTT. Translated: CASSLIGTGADTQYF.

The chain uses TRBV7-3 and TRBJ2-6; weak D call: TRBD2 (5 bases). The germline V gene encodes CDR1 SGHTA and CDR2 FQGTGA. Trimming removed 0 bases at V and 3 bases at J, with 12 bases between. The CDR3 consists of 17 residues. CDR3 sequence reads: CASSLTGGSGGANVLTF. The DNA for the CDR3 is TGTGCCAGCAGCTTAACTGGTGGGAGCGGTGGGGCCAACGTCCTGACTTTC.

V is TRBV9 and J is TRBJ2-6; 10 bases agree with TRBD1. The trim removed 5 bases at V and 4 bases at J, leaving 9 bases unmatched. This CDR3 contains 17 residues. Germline V CDR1 and CDR2: SGDLS, YYNGEE. The CDR3 DNA reads TGTGCCAGCAGTGGAAGGACAGGGGGATCCGGGGCCAACGTCCTGACTTTC. Amino acid sequence: CASSGRTGGSGANVLTF. The whole variable domain, remainder taken from reference TRBV9 and TRBJ2-6, is DSGVTQTPKHLITATGQRVTLRCSPRSGDLSVYWYQQSLDQGLQFLIQYYNGEERAKGNILERFSAQQFPDLHSELNLSSLELGDSALYFCASSGRTGGSGANVLTFGAGSRLTVL.

The chain joins TRBV18 to TRBJ2-7; 8 bases fit TRBD1. The trim removed 1 base at V and 5 bases at J, leaving 7 bases unmatched. Germline V gives CDR1 KGHSH, CDR2 LQKENI. This CDR3 contains 15 residues. The CDR3 DNA reads as TGTGCCAGCTCACCACTAGACAGGGGAGCGAACGAGCAGTACTTC. The encoded protein is CASSPLDRGANEQYF.

The V gene is TRBV30, the J gene TRBJ2-7; TRBD2 matches 14 bases. Germline CDR1 reads GTSNPN; CDR2 reads SVGIG (reference sequence). The CDR3 sequence is 16 residues long. V lost 5 bases, J lost 6 bases, and 12 bases stayed unmatched. The CDR3 is CAWGGLAGVREGEQYF. For the CDR3, the DNA is TGTGCCTGGGGGGGACTAGCGGGAGTACGGGAGGGCGAGCAGTACTTC.

The chain couples TRBV11-3 to TRBJ2-3; 13 bases agree with TRBD2. J was trimmed by 4 bases and V by 5 bases; bases with no gene match: 6. This CDR3 region has 16 residues. Germline V gene sequence: CDR1 SGHNT, CDR2 YENEEA. CDR3 DNA sequence: TGTGCCAGCAGCGTCAGGACTAGCGGGAGTGCAGATACGCAGTATTTT. It codes for CASSVRTSGSADTQYF.

The rearrangement links TRBV6-5 to TRBJ2-1; D may be TRBD2 (5 bases). The V and J ends lost 6 bases and 5 bases respectively, with 11 bases between them. The CDR3 covers 13 residues. Germline-derived CDR1 and CDR2 are MNHEY and SVGAGI. CDR3 coding DNA: TGTGCCAGCAGAAGATGGACTGACAATGAGCAGTTCTTC. This gives the protein CASRRWTDNEQFF.

V usage is TRBV6-5 and J usage is TRBJ2-5, with 7 bases fitting TRBD1. J gave up 1 base and V 4 bases, and 0 bases lay outside the gene matches. This CDR3 spans 13 amino acids. Germline assignment: CDR1 MNHEY and CDR2 SVGAGI. The CDR3 sequence: CASSWDSQETQYF. DNA of the CDR3: TGTGCCAGCAGTTGGGACAGCCAAGAGACCCAGTACTTC.

The chain combines TRBV7-3 with TRBJ2-6, with TRBD1 identical over 10 bases. Losses at the gene ends were 6 bases for V and 4 bases for J; bases not matched to a gene: 9. This CDR3 has 17 amino acids. Germline values: CDR1 SGHTA, CDR2 FQGTGA. CDR3: CASSRTGGISGANVLTF. Here the CDR3 DNA reads TGTGCCAGCAGTCGGACAGGGGGAATCTCCGGGGCCAACGTCCTGACTTTC.

The J gene is TRBJ2-7, the V gene TRBV25-1, with 10 bases lining up with TRBD1. Germline CDR1 is MGHDK and CDR2 is SYGVNS. This CDR3 has 15 residues. V was clipped by 3 bases and J by 2 bases; unmatched bases: 4. The CDR3 DNA follows: TGTGCCAGCAGTGACCCCGGGACAGGGGCCTACGAGCAGTACTTC. Residues: CASSDPGTGAYEQYF.

This sequence joins TRBV4-3 and TRBJ2-3, with 12 bases aligning to TRBD2. Germline V gene lookup returns CDR1 LGHNA and CDR2 YSLEER. V lost 0 bases, J lost 4 bases, and 5 bases stayed unmatched. CDR3 length: 17 residues. The chain's CDR3 is CASSQELAGGEADTQYF. The CDR3 bases are TGCGCCAGCAGCCAAGAACTAGCGGGGGGTGAGGCAGATACGCAGTATTTT.

This clone has a single count. V usage is TRBV29-1 and J usage is TRBJ2-1; D is perhaps TRBD2 (6 bases). Germline values: CDR1 SQVTM, CDR2 ANQGSEA. The CDR3 length is 11 residues. Trimming took 7 bases from V and 6 from J, leaving 10 bases between them. CDR3: CSAVGGNEQFF. The CDR3 DNA reads as TGCAGCGCCGTGGGGGGCAATGAGCAGTTCTTC.

The rearrangement uses TRBV6-5 and TRBJ1-3; 7 bases are a match to TRBD1. The length of the CDR3 is 15 residues. CDR1 is MNHEY and CDR2 is SVGAGI in the germline V gene. Trimming cost V 2 bases and J 2 bases; bases outside gene matches: 3. CDR3 in amino acids: CASSYTTGPGNTIYF. The CDR3 DNA sequence: TGTGCCAGCAGTTACACGACAGGGCCTGGAAACACCATATATTTT.

The chain combines TRBV4-3 with TRBJ1-3; 9 bases agree with TRBD1. After removal of 0 bases from V and 0 bases from J, the junction contained 15 bases not matched to a gene. Germline CDR1 and CDR2: LGHNA and YSLEER. The CDR3 spans 21 residues. The CDR3 coding sequence is TGCGCCAGCAGCCAAGAGGTGTCAGGACAGGGGTTGCTAAGCTCTGGAAACACCATATATTTT. Translated, it gives CASSQEVSGQGLLSSGNTIYF.

The chain links TRBV11-2 to TRBJ2-1, with TRBD2 matching 7 bases. Losses at the gene ends were 8 bases for V and 5 bases for J; bases not matched to a gene: 9. This CDR3 has 14 amino acids. Per the germline V gene, CDR1 is SGHAT and CDR2 is FQNNGV. The CDR3 region is CASLRDYTDNEQFF. The DNA for the CDR3 is TGTGCCAGCTTACGGGACTACACGGACAATGAGCAGTTCTTC.

The chain combines TRBV7-8 with TRBJ2-7; no clear D. V lost 0 bases, J lost 6 bases, and 12 bases lay in between. Germline lookup yields CDR1 SGHVS and CDR2 FQNEAQ. The CDR3 is 14 amino acids. CDR3 DNA sequence: TGTGCCAGCAGCTTAGCCACTTGGCGGTCCGAGCAGTACTTC. This codes for CASSLATWRSEQYF.